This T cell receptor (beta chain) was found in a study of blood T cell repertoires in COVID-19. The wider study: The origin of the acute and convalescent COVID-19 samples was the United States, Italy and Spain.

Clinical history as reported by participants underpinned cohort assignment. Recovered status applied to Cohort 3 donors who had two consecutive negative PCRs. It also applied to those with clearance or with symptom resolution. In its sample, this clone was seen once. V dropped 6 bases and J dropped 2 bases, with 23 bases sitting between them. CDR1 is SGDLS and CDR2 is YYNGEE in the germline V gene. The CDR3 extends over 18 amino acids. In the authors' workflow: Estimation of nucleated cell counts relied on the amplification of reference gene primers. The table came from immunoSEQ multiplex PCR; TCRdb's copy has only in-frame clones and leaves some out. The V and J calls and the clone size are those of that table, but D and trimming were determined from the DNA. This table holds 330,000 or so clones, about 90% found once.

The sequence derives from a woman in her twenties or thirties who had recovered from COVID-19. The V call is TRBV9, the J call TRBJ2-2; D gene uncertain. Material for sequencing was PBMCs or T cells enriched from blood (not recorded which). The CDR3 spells CASNHQMESTFNTGELFF. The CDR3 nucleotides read TGTGCCAGCAACCACCAAATGGAGTCGACGTTTAACACCGGGGAGCTGTTTTTT.